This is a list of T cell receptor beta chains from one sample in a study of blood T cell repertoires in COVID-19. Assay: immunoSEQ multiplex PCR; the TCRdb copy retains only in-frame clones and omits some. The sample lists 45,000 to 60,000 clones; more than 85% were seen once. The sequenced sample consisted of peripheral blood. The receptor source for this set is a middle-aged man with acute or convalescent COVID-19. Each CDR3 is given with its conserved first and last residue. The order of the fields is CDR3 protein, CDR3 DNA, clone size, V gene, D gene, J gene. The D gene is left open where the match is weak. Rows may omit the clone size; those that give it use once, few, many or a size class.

CASSQFSEQFF TGTGCCAGCAGCCAATTCTCTGAGCAGTTCTTC - TRBV14 - TRBJ2-1
CASSLAMNGGTDTQYF TGTGCCAGCAGCTTAGCCATGAACGGGGGAACAGATACGCAGTATTTT - TRBV11-2 - TRBJ2-3
CAGGTGYNEQFF TGCGCCGGAGGGACGGGCTACAATGAGCAGTTCTTC - TRBV10-2 - TRBJ2-1
CASSEIRDKTYEQYF TGCGCCAGCAGTGAGATCCGGGACAAAACCTACGAGCAGTACTTC - TRBV10-2 - TRBJ2-7
CASSIGTSFYEQYF TGTGCCAGTAGTATCGGGACTAGCTTTTACGAGCAGTACTTC once TRBV19 TRBD2 TRBJ2-7
CASSKRQGRPQHF TGTGCCAGCAGCAAAAGACAGGGTCGGCCCCAGCATTTT - TRBV11-1 TRBD1 TRBJ1-5
CASSRLAGESYEQYF TGTGCCAGCAGCCGCTTAGCGGGAGAAAGCTACGAGCAGTACTTC - TRBV9 TRBD2 TRBJ2-7
CASIATGITGELFF TGTGCCAGCATCGCGACAGGGATCACCGGGGAGCTGTTTTTT few TRBV7-9 TRBD1 TRBJ2-2
CAWNSERGGYTF TGTGCCTGGAATTCTGAGAGAGGCGGCTACACCTTC - TRBV30 - TRBJ1-2
CASSRSGLAGLLAYNEQFF TGTGCCAGCAGCCGTAGTGGACTAGCGGGACTCCTCGCCTACAATGAGCAGTTCTTC - TRBV27 TRBD2 TRBJ2-1
CASSGGERLYEQYF TGTGCCAGCAGCGGCGGCGAGCGTTTATACGAGCAGTACTTC once TRBV7-9 - TRBJ2-7
CASSFGQGDTQYF TGCGCCAGCAGCTTCGGCCAGGGAGATACGCAGTATTTT - TRBV5-1 - TRBJ2-3
CATSDWRGAQADTQYF TGTGCCACCAGTGATTGGCGGGGGGCACAGGCAGATACGCAGTATTTT - TRBV24-1 TRBD2 TRBJ2-3
CASSWTGGSYEQYF TGTGCCAGCAGTTGGACAGGGGGCTCCTACGAGCAGTACTTC - TRBV3-1/TRBV3-2 TRBD1 TRBJ2-7
CASSLAWGQGNSNQPQHF TGTGCCAGCAGCTTAGCTTGGGGACAGGGAAATAGCAATCAGCCCCAGCATTTT - TRBV7-8 TRBD1 TRBJ1-5
CATSDPTDWNEQFF TGTGCCACCAGTGATCCAACCGACTGGAATGAGCAGTTCTTC - TRBV24-1 - TRBJ2-1
CASSLLGQSTDTQYF TGTGCCAGCAGCCTTCTGGGACAGAGCACAGATACGCAGTATTTT - TRBV14 TRBD1 TRBJ2-3
CASSLRTGQSVGNTIYF TGTGCCAGCAGCTTACGGACAGGGCAAAGTGTCGGGAACACCATATATTTT - TRBV5-5 TRBD1 TRBJ1-3
CASSRVPGSNQPQHF TGTGCCAGCAGTCGGGTCCCCGGGAGCAATCAGCCCCAGCATTTT - TRBV6-4 - TRBJ1-5
CASSQDDWTSYTGELFF TGTGCCAGCAGCCAAGATGATTGGACTAGCTACACCGGGGAGCTGTTTTTT - TRBV3-1/TRBV3-2 TRBD2 TRBJ2-2
CASSQGQFGEAFF TGTGCCAGCAGCCAGGGGCAGTTTGGTGAAGCTTTCTTT - TRBV7-9 - TRBJ1-1
CATSDPEDPDYGYTF TGTGCCACCAGTGACCCTGAGGATCCAGACTATGGCTACACCTTC - TRBV24-1 - TRBJ1-2
CASTNRGTDYNSPLHF TGTGCCAGCACAAATAGGGGGACAGACTATAATTCACCCCTCCACTTT once TRBV27 TRBD1 TRBJ1-6
CASSVGGIVNSPLHF TGTGCCAGCAGCGTAGGAGGGATCGTTAATTCACCCCTCCACTTT - TRBV9 - TRBJ1-6
CASSFLRITPDTQYF TGTGCCAGCAGTTTCCTGAGGATTACCCCAGATACGCAGTATTTT - TRBV27 - TRBJ2-3
CASSPSSYEQYF TGTGCCAGCAGCCCTAGCTCCTACGAGCAGTACTTC - TRBV7-8 - TRBJ2-7
CASSLAYEGASSYNSPLHF TGTGCCAGCAGTTTGGCTTACGAGGGTGCAAGCTCCTATAATTCACCCCTCCACTTT once TRBV28 - TRBJ1-6
CASSYKLHGAGGYNEQFF TGTGCCAGCAGTTACAAGCTCCATGGAGCGGGAGGCTACAATGAGCAGTTCTTC - TRBV6-2/TRBV6-3 TRBD2 TRBJ2-1
CSASGRGGNQPQHF TGCAGTGCTAGTGGCCGCGGGGGAAATCAGCCCCAGCATTTT - TRBV20-1 - TRBJ1-5
CAWSVTGAREKLFF TGTGCCTGGAGTGTGACAGGGGCTAGGGAAAAACTGTTTTTT - TRBV30 TRBD1 TRBJ1-4
CASSGGGSNQPQHF TGTGCCAGCAGCGGCGGGGGTAGCAATCAGCCCCAGCATTTT few TRBV9 - TRBJ1-5
CASRGYGYTF TGCGCCAGCCGGGGATATGGCTACACCTTC once TRBV23-1 - TRBJ1-2
CASGSGGVINTQYF TGTGCTAGTGGATCAGGGGGCGTAATCAATACGCAGTATTTT - TRBV12-5 TRBD1 TRBJ2-3
CSVEERLAGVTDTQYF TGCAGCGTTGAAGAGCGACTAGCGGGAGTCACAGATACGCAGTATTTT - TRBV29-1 TRBD2 TRBJ2-3
CASRWTAGYGYTF TGTGCCAGCAGGTGGACGGCGGGATATGGCTACACCTTC - TRBV5-6 - TRBJ1-2
CASRQTGNTEAFF TGCGCCAGCAGGCAGACAGGGAACACTGAAGCTTTCTTT - TRBV5-1 - TRBJ1-1
CASSLSGTANTEAFF TGCGCCAGCAGCCTCTCCGGGACAGCGAACACTGAAGCTTTCTTT - TRBV5-1 TRBD1 TRBJ1-1
CASSQGQGTYNEQFF TGTGCCAGCAGCCAGGGACAGGGAACTTACAATGAGCAGTTCTTC - TRBV7-2 TRBD1 TRBJ2-1
CASSQGTGPNTEAFF TGTGCCAGCAGCCAAGGGACAGGCCCGAACACTGAAGCTTTCTTT - TRBV14 TRBD1 TRBJ1-1
CASSARTSGSLDEQYF TGTGCCAGCAGCGCGCGGACTAGCGGGAGTTTAGACGAGCAGTACTTC - TRBV7-8 TRBD2 TRBJ2-7
CASSQTGGAYGYTF TGTGCCAGCAGTCAAACAGGGGGGGCCTATGGCTACACCTTC - TRBV7-9 TRBD1 TRBJ1-2
CASSQKREVSYEQYF TGTGCCAGCAGCCAAAAGCGGGAGGTATCCTACGAGCAGTACTTC - TRBV3-1/TRBV3-2 TRBD2 TRBJ2-7
CASSEAGSSYGYTF TGTGCCAGCAGTGAAGCAGGGAGTAGCTATGGCTACACCTTC - TRBV6-1 - TRBJ1-2